The next 31 T cell receptor beta chains were all read from a single sample in a study of T cell repertoires in cytomegalovirus infection. No antigen is known for these receptors. MiXCR was run by TCRdb on the reads, yielding one entry per CDR3 protein. The sample holds 680,000 or so distinct CDR3 sequences, around a third seen once. Sequences were derived from cultured PBMCs, sampled from culture after CMV antigen stimulation. The source of these receptors is a human donor in good health (CMV status not recorded). Some clones in this sample may be carry-over from other donors' samples.

The J gene is TRBJ2-1, the V gene TRBV4-3; possible D gene TRBD2, 7 bases. Germline values: CDR1 LGHNA, CDR2 YSLEER. The CDR3 loop spans 15 amino acids. The V end lost 4 bases, the J end lost 7 bases, and 17 bases lay between the germline ends. The CDR3 DNA reads TGCGCCAGCAGCCCGAGGGGGGGGCGCGGGAATGAGCAGTTCTTC. This translates into CASSPRGGRGNEQFF.

This clonotype has just a few counts. CDR3: CASSFVGVDQPQHF. The CDR3 nucleotides are TGTGCCAGCAGTTTCGTAGGGGTCGATCAGCCCCAGCATTTT. The gene calls are TRBV6-1 and TRBJ1-5; possibly TRBD1 for D (5 bases). Germline lookup yields CDR1 MNHNS and CDR2 SASEGT. This CDR3 comprises 14 residues. V lost 5 bases to trimming and J lost 5 bases, with 13 bases between them.

This clonotype was detected only a few times. V is TRBV5-1 and J is TRBJ2-7, with D tentatively TRBD2 (6 bases). V lost 8 bases, J lost 3 bases, and 15 bases lay in between. The CDR3 is 13 amino acids. Germline values: CDR1 SGHRS, CDR2 YFSETQ. In DNA, the CDR3 is TGCGCCAGTTCCCGGGACTCCAACTACGAGCAGTACTTC. Residues: CASSRDSNYEQYF.

This clonotype came up many times. The chain has TRBV7-6 and TRBJ1-3; TRBD1 aligns across 7 bases. CDR1 is SGHVS and CDR2 is FNYEAQ in the germline V gene. Trimming removed 1 base from V and 0 bases from J; junction bases left unmatched: 6. The CDR3 extends over 17 amino acids. The CDR3 nucleotides are TGTGCCAGCAGCTTAGGTCCGGGACAGAGCTCTGGAAACACCATATATTTT. Amino acids: CASSLGPGQSSGNTIYF.

This sequence joins TRBV20-1 and TRBJ2-3, with D possibly matching TRBD1 (6 bases). The length of the CDR3 is 13 residues. V was trimmed by 7 bases and J by 5 bases, leaving 16 bases between them. Germline CDR1 reads DFQATT; CDR2 reads SNEGSKA (reference sequence). CDR3 bases: TGCAGTGTTTTACAGGGTAGTATAGATACGCAGTATTTT. Translated: CSVLQGSIDTQYF.

This clonotype has a single count. The chain links TRBV3-1 to TRBJ1-2; D gene unclear. The CDR3 is made up of 16 amino acids. The ends were cut back, 3 bases at V and 0 bases at J, with 14 bases in the middle. Germline V CDR1 and CDR2: LGHDT, YNNKEL (reference sequence). The CDR3 loop reads CASSQGWDKTNYGYTF. In DNA, the CDR3 is TGTGCCAGCAGCCAGGGATGGGATAAGACTAACTATGGCTACACCTTC. The whole variable domain, remainder taken from reference TRBV3-1 and TRBJ1-2, is DTAVSQTPKYLVTQMGNDKSIKCEQNLGHDTMYWYKQDSKKFLKIMFSYNNKELIINETVPNRFSPKSPDKAHLNLHINSLELGDSAVYFCASSQGWDKTNYGYTFGSGTRLTVV.

This clonotype came up a few times. The chain has TRBV7-9 and TRBJ2-5; D ambiguous. There are 15 residues in the CDR3. Germline CDR1 is SEHNR and CDR2 is FQNEAQ (reference sequence). With 2 bases removed from V and 5 bases from J, the gap between germline ends came to 15 bases. CDR3 sequence: CASSLQPGQTETQYF. The CDR3 DNA reads TGTGCCAGCAGCTTACAACCAGGCCAGACGGAGACCCAGTACTTC.

This chain links TRBV5-1 with TRBJ2-3; unclear D gene. In germline, CDR1 is SGHRS, CDR2 YFSETQ. Trimming took off 1 base at V and 3 bases at J, with 9 bases between the two ends. CDR3 length equals 14 residues. Here the CDR3 reads CASSLNQATDTQYF. The CDR3 DNA reads as TGCGCCAGCAGCTTGAATCAGGCAACAGATACGCAGTATTTT.

J is TRBJ1-5 and V is TRBV19, with D possibly being TRBD1 (5 bases). The CDR3 loop spans 12 amino acids. Germline CDR1 LNHDA, CDR2 SQIVND (reference sequence). The germline V and J ends were trimmed by 3 bases and 6 bases, with 6 bases remaining between them. The CDR3: CASSIGAQPQHF. The CDR3 DNA reads as TGTGCCAGTAGTATCGGGGCTCAGCCCCAGCATTTT.

J is TRBJ2-6 and V is TRBV11-2; D gene ambiguous. The CDR3 spans 17 residues. V shed 0 bases and J shed 1 base, with 10 bases lying between them. CDR1 and CDR2 (germline): SGHAT, FQNNGV. The CDR3 is CASSLEHSPSGANVLTF. The DNA for the CDR3 is TGTGCCAGCAGCTTAGAGCACAGCCCTTCTGGGGCCAACGTCCTGACTTTC. Full variable domain (outside the CDR3, taken from reference TRBV11-2 and TRBJ2-6): EAGVAQSPRYKIIEKRQSVAFWCNPISGHATLYWYQQILGQGPKLLIQFQNNGVVDDSQLPKDRFSAERLKGVDSTLKIQPAKLEDSAVYLCASSLEHSPSGANVLTFGAGSRLTVL.

This clonotype has more than one count but fewer than ten. V usage is TRBV7-9 and J usage is TRBJ2-5; D not resolved. V was pared by 8 bases and J by 2 bases, with 12 bases between. Germline CDR1 SEHNR, CDR2 FQNEAQ (reference sequence). This CDR3 is 13 amino acids long. The DNA for the CDR3 is TGTGCCAGCGGCCAAAGGGAACAAGAGACCCAGTACTTC. It codes for CASGQREQETQYF.

This clonotype was seen only a few times. This sequence joins TRBV4-1 and TRBJ2-1, with TRBD2 matching over 11 bases. The CDR3 has 16 residues. Germline V CDR1 and CDR2: MGHRA, YSYEKL. The trim removed 3 bases at V and 8 bases at J, leaving 9 bases unmatched. CDR3: CASSQPLAGVGDEQFF. The CDR3 DNA follows: TGCGCCAGCAGCCAGCCACTAGCGGGAGTGGGAGATGAGCAGTTCTTC.

This clonotype occurred many times. The chain recombines TRBV7-2 with TRBJ2-7; D is undetermined. Germline V CDR1 and CDR2: SGHTA, FQGNSA. The CDR3 sequence is 15 residues long. Trimming stripped 5 bases from V and 3 bases from J, with 17 bases between. CDR3 sequence reads: CASSLDLPKGYEQYF. The CDR3 DNA follows: TGTGCCAGCAGCCTAGACCTTCCCAAAGGCTACGAGCAGTACTTC.

This clonotype was detected only a few times. V is TRBV7-9 and J is TRBJ2-5; D is ambiguous. Germline V lookup: CDR1 SEHNR, CDR2 FQNEAQ (reference sequence). Trimming pared 5 bases from V and 4 bases from J, leaving 8 bases between. This CDR3 is built from 12 residues. The CDR3 reads CASSVLGETQYF. The CDR3, as DNA: TGTGCCAGCAGCGTTCTTGGAGAGACCCAGTACTTC.

This clonotype was detected a few times. V is TRBV7-2 and J is TRBJ2-3; 10 positions agree with TRBD2. Per germline, CDR1 SGHTA and CDR2 FQGNSA. Trimming at V came to 5 bases and at J to 4 bases, leaving 6 bases not matched to a gene. The length of the CDR3 is 15 residues. CDR3: CASSRYSGGSDTQYF. For the CDR3, the DNA is TGTGCCAGCAGCCGCTATAGCGGGGGGTCAGATACGCAGTATTTT.

The chain carries TRBV3-1 and TRBJ1-2; 11 bases agree with TRBD1. The CDR3 has 14 residues. After removal of 4 bases from V and 8 bases from J, the junction contained 6 bases not matched to a gene. The germline V gene encodes CDR1 LGHDT and CDR2 YNNKEL (reference sequence). This CDR3 is CASSRGQGAWGYTF. CDR3 bases: TGTGCCAGCAGCCGAGGACAGGGGGCTTGGGGCTACACCTTC.

This clonotype occurred a few times. This rearrangement joins TRBV15 to TRBJ2-3; possibly TRBD2 for D (5 bases). CDR1 is LNHNV, CDR2 YYDKDF, per germline (reference sequence). The V and J ends lost 6 bases and 1 base respectively, with 11 bases between them. This CDR3 region has 14 residues. CDR3 amino acids: CATRPGGGTDTQYF. In DNA, the CDR3 is TGTGCCACCAGGCCAGGAGGAGGCACAGATACGCAGTATTTT.

Ten or more counts support this clonotype. This rearrangement joins TRBV6-2 or TRBV6-3 to TRBJ1-6; maybe TRBD1 (5 bases). Deletions cut 5 bases from V and 9 bases from J, with 17 bases between. CDR3 length: 15 amino acids. The germline V gene has CDR1 MNHEY and CDR2 SVGEGT. The CDR3 spells CASSTLTTVASPLHF. The DNA of the CDR3 is TGTGCCAGCAGTACGCTGACGACAGTCGCTTCACCCCTCCACTTT.

This chain connects TRBV2 to TRBJ2-5; unclear D gene. There are 11 residues in the CDR3. Germline CDR1 is SNHLY and CDR2 is FYNNEI. Trimming left V 5 bases short and J 7 bases short, with 8 bases between. The CDR3 DNA is TGTGCCAGCAGTTTTTCCTGGACCCAGTACTTC. The encoded protein is CASSFSWTQYF.

The J gene is TRBJ1-6, the V gene TRBV6-6; TRBD1 aligns across 12 bases. With 7 bases clipped from V and 0 bases from J, the junction kept 4 bases outside the gene matches. CDR1 is MNHNY and CDR2 is SVGAGI in the germline V gene (reference sequence). This CDR3 has 17 residues. The CDR3 here is CASIGTGGSSYNSPLHF. CDR3 nucleotide sequence: TGTGCCAGCATAGGGACAGGGGGCAGCTCCTATAATTCACCCCTCCACTTT.

This chain links TRBV7-8 with TRBJ2-7; tentatively, D is TRBD2 (5 bases). With 4 bases removed from V and 4 bases from J, the gap between germline ends came to 20 bases. Germline CDR1 SGHVS, CDR2 FQNEAQ. CDR3 length equals 16 residues. CDR3 sequence reads: CASSSPSEGPKYEQYF. As DNA, the CDR3 is TGTGCCAGCAGCTCCCCAAGTGAGGGCCCTAAGTACGAGCAGTACTTC.

V gene TRBV28 combines with J gene TRBJ1-6; no reliable D call. The ends were cut back, 6 bases at V and 14 bases at J, with 23 bases in the middle. This CDR3 has 15 amino acids. Germline V gene lookup returns CDR1 MDHEN and CDR2 SYDVKM. The CDR3, as DNA: TGTGCCAGCAGCCAACCCTACAGAACTCCTATATCCCTCCACTTT. Its protein product is CASSQPYRTPISLHF. The entire variable domain, with the rest obtained from reference TRBV28 and TRBJ1-6, is as follows: DVKVTQSSRYLVKRTGEKVFLECVQDMDHENMFWYRQDPGLGLRLIYFSYDVKMKEKGDIPEGYSVSREKKERFSLILESASTNQTSMYLCASSQPYRTPISLHFGNGTRLTVT.

This clonotype came up a few times. This rearrangement joins TRBV19 to TRBJ2-7; TRBD2 matches at 8 bases. This CDR3 has 16 amino acids. Trimming cost V 4 bases and J 0 bases; bases outside gene matches: 8. Germline V gene lookup returns CDR1 LNHDA and CDR2 SQIVND (reference sequence). CDR3 coding DNA: TGTGCCAGTAGTACCCTCGCTAGCGGGCCCTCCTACGAGCAGTACTTC. Amino acid sequence: CASSTLASGPSYEQYF.

V and J are TRBV6-8 and TRBJ1-4; the D gene is possibly TRBD1 (5 bases). Germline lookup yields CDR1 MNHGY and CDR2 SAAAGT. This CDR3 has 13 amino acids. V dropped 11 bases and J dropped 1 base, with 11 bases sitting between them. CDR3: CAVGRGTNEKLFF. The DNA for the CDR3 is TGTGCCGTCGGGAGGGGAACTAATGAAAAACTGTTTTTT.

The rearrangement uses TRBV7-8 and TRBJ2-1; 11 bases match TRBD2. This CDR3 is 15 amino acids long. Germline V gene lookup returns CDR1 SGHVS and CDR2 FQNEAQ. Trimming cost V 10 bases and J 4 bases; bases outside gene matches: 9. The CDR3 loop reads CATRPSGGPYNEQFF. The CDR3 DNA is TGTGCCACTCGTCCTAGCGGGGGGCCTTACAATGAGCAGTTCTTC.

This clonotype has more than one count but fewer than ten. One end of the junction fails to match germline, which may point to a read error. The J gene is TRBJ2-3, the V gene TRBV6-6; 15 nucleotides align to TRBD2. This CDR3 is built from 17 residues. Germline V gene lookup returns CDR1 MNHNY and CDR2 SVGAGI (reference sequence). The CDR3 reads CASSLAGLAGGRYDCDF. CDR3 sequence (DNA): TGTGCCAGCAGCCTTGCAGGACTAGCGGGGGGGCGCTACGATTGTGATTTT.

This clonotype has just a few counts. The J gene is TRBJ2-4, the V gene TRBV7-2, with 12 bases matching TRBD2. V lost 5 bases and J lost 0; bases outside the gene matches: 14. The CDR3 consists of 20 residues. Germline V gives CDR1 SGHTA, CDR2 FQGNSA. The CDR3 protein is CASSRTRELAGGKAKNIQYF. CDR3 nucleotides: TGTGCCAGCAGCCGAACGAGAGAACTAGCGGGAGGAAAAGCCAAAAACATTCAGTACTTC. Variable domain in full (rest from reference TRBV7-2 and TRBJ2-4): GAGVSQSPSNKVTEKGKDVELRCDPISGHTALYWYRQSLGQGLEFLIYFQGNSAPDKSGLPSDRFSAERTGGSVSTLTIQRTQQEDSAVYLCASSRTRELAGGKAKNIQYFGAGTRLSVL.

As DNA, the CDR3 is TGCAGCGTTGAGGTGTCAGGGGAGAAGACTGAAGCTTTCTTT. Its protein product is CSVEVSGEKTEAFF. The chain is built from TRBV29-1 and TRBJ1-1, with TRBD1 as a possible D gene (6 bases). V gave up 3 bases and J gave up 5 bases, with 16 bases separating them. Germline V gives CDR1 SQVTM, CDR2 ANQGSEA. The CDR3 is 14 amino acids.

The chain recombines TRBV7-2 with TRBJ2-3, with 8 positions matching TRBD2. With V trimmed by 4 bases and J by 6 bases, 6 bases remained unmatched. The V gene's germline CDR1 is SGHTA and CDR2 FQGNSA. There are 14 residues in the CDR3. The CDR3 region has the DNA TGTGCCAGCAGCTCCCAAGCGGGAGACGATACGCAGTATTTT. Protein sequence: CASSSQAGDDTQYF.

The chain couples TRBV19 to TRBJ2-6; no reliable D call. V was shortened by 10 bases and J by 0 bases, with 10 bases between the two germline ends. The CDR3 is 14 amino acids. CDR1 LNHDA and CDR2 SQIVND come from the germline V gene (reference sequence). CDR3 coding DNA: TGTGCCACCCGCAGTCTCTCTGGGGCCAACGTCCTGACTTTC. Its translation is CATRSLSGANVLTF.

The chain employs TRBV5-1 and TRBJ2-7, with no clear D. Germline-derived CDR1 and CDR2 are SGHRS and YFSETQ. The CDR3 totals 14 residues. Trimming left V 0 bases short and J 2 bases short, with 9 bases between. The CDR3 DNA is TGCGCCAGCAGCTTGGTGGGCAGCCCCTACGAGCAGTACTTC. As protein: CASSLVGSPYEQYF.